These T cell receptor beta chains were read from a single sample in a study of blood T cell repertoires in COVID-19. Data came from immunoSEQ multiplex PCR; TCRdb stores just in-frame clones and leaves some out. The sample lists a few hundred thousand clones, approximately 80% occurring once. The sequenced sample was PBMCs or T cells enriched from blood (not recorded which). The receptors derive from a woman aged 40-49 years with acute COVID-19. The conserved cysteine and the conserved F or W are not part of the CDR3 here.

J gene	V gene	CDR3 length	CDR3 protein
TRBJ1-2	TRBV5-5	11	ASSLDGNYGYT
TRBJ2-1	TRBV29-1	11	SVISGGAGEQF
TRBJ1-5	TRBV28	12	ASSLQGAGQPQH
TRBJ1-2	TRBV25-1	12	ASEGSQAGWGYT
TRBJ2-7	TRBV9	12	ASSPGQQPYEQY
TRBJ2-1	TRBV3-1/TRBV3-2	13	ASSQWGTSLDEQF
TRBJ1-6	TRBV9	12	ASSPGDANSPLH
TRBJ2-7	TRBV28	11	ASGVTPTYEQY
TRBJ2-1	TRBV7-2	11	ASSLRTSGEQF
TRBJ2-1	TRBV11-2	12	ASSSGSSYNEQF
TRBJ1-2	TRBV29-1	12	SATLIKTRLGYT
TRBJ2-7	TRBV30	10	AWSAASGEQY
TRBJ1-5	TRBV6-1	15	ASSAGTGDVSNQPQH
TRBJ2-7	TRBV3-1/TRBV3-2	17	ASSHPGTSGRRTGYEQY
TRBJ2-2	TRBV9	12	ASSVAQDTGELF
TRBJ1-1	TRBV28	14	ASSFSRTGTNTEAF
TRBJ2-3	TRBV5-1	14	ASSRGTSIDTDTQY
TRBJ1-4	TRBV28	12	ASSFRGNEGKLF
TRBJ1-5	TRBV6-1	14	ASSEFVTDSNQPQH
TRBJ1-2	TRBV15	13	ATSSRQTRIYGYT
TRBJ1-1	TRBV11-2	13	ASSLPTGGYTEAF
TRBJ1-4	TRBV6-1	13	ASSGGREVNEKLF
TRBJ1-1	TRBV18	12	ASSPRISNTEAF
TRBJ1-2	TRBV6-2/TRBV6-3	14	ASSPPLLTGMSGYT
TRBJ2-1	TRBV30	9	AWRGQGKGF
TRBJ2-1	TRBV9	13	ASSVGQGGGNEQF
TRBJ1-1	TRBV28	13	ASRGQGTRDGEAF
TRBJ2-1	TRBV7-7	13	ASSPRDDAYNEQF
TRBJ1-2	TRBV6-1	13	ASSEAGRASFGYT
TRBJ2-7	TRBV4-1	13	ASSQGSQGAGEQY
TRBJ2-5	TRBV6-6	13	ASSSPTGGRETQY
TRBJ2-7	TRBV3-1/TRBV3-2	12	ASSQAGRSYEQY
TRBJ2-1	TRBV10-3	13	ATEQRDRGPDEQF
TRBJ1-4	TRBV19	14	ASSIAPGQRGVKLF
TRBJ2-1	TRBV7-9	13	ASSRASAGVNEQF
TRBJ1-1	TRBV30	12	AWSVLARGTEAF
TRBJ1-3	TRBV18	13	ASSPSQGDGNTIY
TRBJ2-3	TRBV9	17	ASSVAGTSGGARTDTQY
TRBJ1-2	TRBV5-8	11	ASSFAEYYGYT
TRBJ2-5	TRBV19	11	ASSPGIQETQY
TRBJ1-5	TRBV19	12	ASEAGFSNQPQH
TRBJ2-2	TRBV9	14	ASSVVGQGASGELF
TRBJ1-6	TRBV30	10	AWSERASPLH
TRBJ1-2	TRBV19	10	ASPDRRGGYT
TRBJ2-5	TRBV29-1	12	SVVGGGQGETQY
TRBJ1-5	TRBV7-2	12	ASNPETGNQPQH
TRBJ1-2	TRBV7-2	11	ASSLGALIAKT
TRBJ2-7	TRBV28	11	ASSAWDSYEQY
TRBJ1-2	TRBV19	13	ASSMVGPDRFGYT
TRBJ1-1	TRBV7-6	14	ASSPQTGSMNTEAF
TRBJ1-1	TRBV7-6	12	ASSSPGSGTEAF
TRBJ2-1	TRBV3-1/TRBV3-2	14	ASSLAVGGDNNEQF
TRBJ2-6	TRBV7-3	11	ASSSSGANVLT
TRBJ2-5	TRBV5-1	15	ASSLGASGRAGETQY
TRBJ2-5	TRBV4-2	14	ASSQDGFAGGETQY
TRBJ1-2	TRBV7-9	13	ASSLWTGANYGYT
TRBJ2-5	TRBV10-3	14	AMRATGGRGAETQY
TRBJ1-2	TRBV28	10	ASGGPGDDYT